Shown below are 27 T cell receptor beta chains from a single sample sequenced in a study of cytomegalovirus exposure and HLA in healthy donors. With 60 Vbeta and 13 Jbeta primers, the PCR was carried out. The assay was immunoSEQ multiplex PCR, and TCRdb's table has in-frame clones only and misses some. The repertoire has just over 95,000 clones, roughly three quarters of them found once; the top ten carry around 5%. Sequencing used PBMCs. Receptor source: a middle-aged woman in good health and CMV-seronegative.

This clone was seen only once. The DNA for the CDR3 is TGCGCCAGTAGGACAGGGTGGACCGGGGAGCTGTTTTTT. It is translated as CASRTGWTGELFF. J is TRBJ2-2 and V is TRBV10-2, with TRBD1 matching over 8 bases. The germline CDR1 and CDR2 sequences are WSHSY and SAAADI. CDR3 length equals 13 residues. V lost 9 bases to trimming and J lost 5 bases; unmatched junction nucleotides: 5.

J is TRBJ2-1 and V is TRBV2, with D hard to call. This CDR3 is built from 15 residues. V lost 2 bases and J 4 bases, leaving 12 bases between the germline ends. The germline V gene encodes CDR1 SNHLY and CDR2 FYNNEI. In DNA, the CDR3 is TGTGCCAGCAGTGAAAAAACAGCTTTATACAATGAGCAGTTCTTC. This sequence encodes CASSEKTALYNEQFF. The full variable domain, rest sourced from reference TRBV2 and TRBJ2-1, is EPEVTQTPSHQVTQMGQEVILRCVPISNHLYFYWYRQILGQKVEFLVSFYNNEISEKSEIFDDQFSVERPDGSNFTLKIRSTKLEDSAMYFCASSEKTALYNEQFFGPGTRLTVL.

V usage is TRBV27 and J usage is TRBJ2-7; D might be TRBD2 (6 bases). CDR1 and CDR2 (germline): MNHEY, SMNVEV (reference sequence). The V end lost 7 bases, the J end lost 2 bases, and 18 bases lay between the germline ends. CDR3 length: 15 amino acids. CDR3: CASISGGAGAYEQYF. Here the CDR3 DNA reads TGTGCCAGCATCAGCGGAGGGGCAGGCGCCTACGAGCAGTACTTC.

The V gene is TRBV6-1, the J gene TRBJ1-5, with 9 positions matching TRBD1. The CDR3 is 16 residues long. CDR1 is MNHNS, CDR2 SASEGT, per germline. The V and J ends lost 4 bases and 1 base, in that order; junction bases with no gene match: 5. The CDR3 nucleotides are TGTGCCAGCAGTGCCCGCGGGACAGGGAGCAATCAGCCCCAGCATTTT. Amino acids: CASSARGTGSNQPQHF.

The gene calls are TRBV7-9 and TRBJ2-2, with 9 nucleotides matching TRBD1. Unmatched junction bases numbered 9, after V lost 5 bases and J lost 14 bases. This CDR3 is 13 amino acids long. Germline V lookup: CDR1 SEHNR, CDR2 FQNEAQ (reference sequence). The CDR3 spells CASSPRTGVPLFF. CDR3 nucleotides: TGTGCCAGCAGCCCCCGGACAGGGGTTCCCCTGTTTTTT.

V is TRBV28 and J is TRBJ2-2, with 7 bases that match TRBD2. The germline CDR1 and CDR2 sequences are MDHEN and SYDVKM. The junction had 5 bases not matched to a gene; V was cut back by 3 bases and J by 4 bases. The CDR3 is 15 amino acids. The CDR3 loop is CASSLGGQATGELFF. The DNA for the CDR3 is TGTGCCAGCAGTTTGGGAGGGCAGGCCACCGGGGAGCTGTTTTTT.

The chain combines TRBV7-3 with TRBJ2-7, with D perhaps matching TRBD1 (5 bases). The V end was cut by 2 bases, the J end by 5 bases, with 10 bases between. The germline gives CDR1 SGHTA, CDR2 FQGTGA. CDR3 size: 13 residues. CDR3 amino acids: CASSLGASNEQYF. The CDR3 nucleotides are TGTGCCAGCAGCTTAGGGGCATCTAACGAGCAGTACTTC.

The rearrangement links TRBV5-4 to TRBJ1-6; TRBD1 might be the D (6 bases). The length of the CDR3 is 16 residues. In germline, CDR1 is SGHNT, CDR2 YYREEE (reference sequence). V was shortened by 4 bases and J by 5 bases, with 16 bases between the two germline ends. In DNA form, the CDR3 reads TGTGCCAGCAGCCGCAACGGACAGCGAGATAATTCACCCCTCCACTTT. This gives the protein CASSRNGQRDNSPLHF.

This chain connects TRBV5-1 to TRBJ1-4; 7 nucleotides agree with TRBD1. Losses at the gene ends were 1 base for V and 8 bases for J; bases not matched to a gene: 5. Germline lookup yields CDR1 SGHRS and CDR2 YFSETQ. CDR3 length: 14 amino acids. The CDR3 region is CASSLWTGVEKLFF. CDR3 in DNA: TGCGCCAGCAGCTTGTGGACAGGAGTCGAAAAACTGTTTTTT. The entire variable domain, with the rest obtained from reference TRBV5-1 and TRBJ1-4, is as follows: KAGVTQTPRYLIKTRGQQVTLSCSPISGHRSVSWYQQTPGQGLQFLFEYFSETQRNKGNFPGRFSGRQFSNSRSEMNVSTLELGDSALYLCASSLWTGVEKLFFGSGTQLSVL.

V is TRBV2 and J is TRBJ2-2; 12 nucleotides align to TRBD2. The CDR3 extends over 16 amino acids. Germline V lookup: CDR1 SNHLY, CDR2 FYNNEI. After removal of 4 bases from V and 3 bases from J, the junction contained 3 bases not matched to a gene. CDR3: CASSVTSGGYTGELFF. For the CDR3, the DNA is TGTGCCAGCAGTGTCACTAGCGGGGGGTACACCGGGGAGCTGTTTTTT.

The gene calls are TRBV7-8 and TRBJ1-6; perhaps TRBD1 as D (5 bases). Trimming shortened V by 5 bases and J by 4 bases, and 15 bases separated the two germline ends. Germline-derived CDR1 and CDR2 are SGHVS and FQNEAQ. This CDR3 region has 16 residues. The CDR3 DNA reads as TGTGCCAGCAGCCCGGGGGGTCAGGGATATAATTCACCCCTCCACTTT. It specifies CASSPGGQGYNSPLHF.

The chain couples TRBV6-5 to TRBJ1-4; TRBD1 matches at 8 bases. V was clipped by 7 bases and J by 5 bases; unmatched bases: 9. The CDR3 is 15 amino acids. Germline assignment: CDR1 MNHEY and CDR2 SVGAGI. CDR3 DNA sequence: TGTGCCAGCACAGCGCAAAGGACAGGGAATGAAAAACTGTTTTTT. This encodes CASTAQRTGNEKLFF.

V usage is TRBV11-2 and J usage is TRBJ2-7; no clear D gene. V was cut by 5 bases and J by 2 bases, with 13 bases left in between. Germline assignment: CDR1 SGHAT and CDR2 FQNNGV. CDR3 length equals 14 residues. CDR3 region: CASSPSHRPYEQYF. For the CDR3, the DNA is TGTGCCAGCAGCCCGAGCCACAGACCCTACGAGCAGTACTTC.

The DNA for the CDR3 is TGCGCCAGCAGCCGGGGGAGGGGTTATGGCTACACCTTC. Amino acid sequence: CASSRGRGYGYTF. This chain uses TRBV4-3 with TRBJ1-2; possible D gene TRBD1, 5 bases. The germline V and J ends were trimmed by 4 bases and 5 bases, with 11 bases remaining between them. The CDR3 consists of 13 residues. The germline gives CDR1 LGHNA, CDR2 YSLEER.

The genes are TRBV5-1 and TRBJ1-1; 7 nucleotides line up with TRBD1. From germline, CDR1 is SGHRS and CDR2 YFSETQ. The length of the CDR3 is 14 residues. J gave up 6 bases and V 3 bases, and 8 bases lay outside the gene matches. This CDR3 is CASSSGQVISEAFF. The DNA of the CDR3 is TGCGCCAGCAGCTCCGGACAGGTTATATCTGAAGCTTTCTTT.

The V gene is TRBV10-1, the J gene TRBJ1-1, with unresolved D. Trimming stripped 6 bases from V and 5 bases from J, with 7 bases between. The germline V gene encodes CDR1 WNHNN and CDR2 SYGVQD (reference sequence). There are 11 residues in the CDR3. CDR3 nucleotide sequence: TGCGCCAGCAGCGAGGAGACTGAAGCTTTCTTT. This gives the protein CASSEETEAFF.

The CDR3 region is CASSHLMTGNYGYTF. DNA for the CDR3: TGCGCCAGCAGCCACCTAATGACAGGGAACTATGGCTACACCTTC. The chain employs TRBV4-1 and TRBJ1-2; 7 bases are a match to TRBD1. The ends lost 3 bases at V and 2 bases at J; junction bases unmatched: 6. The CDR3 totals 15 residues. The germline V gene has CDR1 MGHRA and CDR2 YSYEKL.

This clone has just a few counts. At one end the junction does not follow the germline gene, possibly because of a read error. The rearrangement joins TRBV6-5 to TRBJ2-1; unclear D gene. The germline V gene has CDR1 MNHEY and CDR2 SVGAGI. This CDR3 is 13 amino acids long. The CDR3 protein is CASSPISTMSLVF. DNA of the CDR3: TGTGCCAGCAGCCCGATTAGTACAATGAGCCTAGTCTTC.

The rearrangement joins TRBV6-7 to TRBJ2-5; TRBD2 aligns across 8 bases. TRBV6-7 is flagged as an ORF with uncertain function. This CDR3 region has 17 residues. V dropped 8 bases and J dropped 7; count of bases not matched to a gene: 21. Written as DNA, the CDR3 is TGTGCCAGCTTTCGGGAGGGGCGGCGGGACCGCAAGCGGACCCAGTACTTC. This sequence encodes CASFREGRRDRKRTQYF.

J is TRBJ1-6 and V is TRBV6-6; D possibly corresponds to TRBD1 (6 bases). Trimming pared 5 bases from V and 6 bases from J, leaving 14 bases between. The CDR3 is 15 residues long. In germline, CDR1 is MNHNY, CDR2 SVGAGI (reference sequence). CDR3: CASSPLTGANSPLHF. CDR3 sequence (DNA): TGTGCCAGCAGTCCCCTGACAGGTGCTAATTCACCCCTCCACTTT.

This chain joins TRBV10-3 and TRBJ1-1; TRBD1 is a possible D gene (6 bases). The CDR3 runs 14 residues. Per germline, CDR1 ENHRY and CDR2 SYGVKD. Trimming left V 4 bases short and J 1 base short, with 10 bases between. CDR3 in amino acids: CAISGTASNTEAFF. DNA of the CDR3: TGTGCCATCAGTGGGACAGCCTCGAACACTGAAGCTTTCTTT.

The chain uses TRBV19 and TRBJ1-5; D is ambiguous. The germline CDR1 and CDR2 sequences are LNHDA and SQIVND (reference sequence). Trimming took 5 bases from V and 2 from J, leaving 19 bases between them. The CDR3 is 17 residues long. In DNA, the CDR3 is TGTGCCAGTAGTCCCAAGGACTCCGGGAGTCGCAATCAGCCCCAGCATTTT. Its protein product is CASSPKDSGSRNQPQHF.

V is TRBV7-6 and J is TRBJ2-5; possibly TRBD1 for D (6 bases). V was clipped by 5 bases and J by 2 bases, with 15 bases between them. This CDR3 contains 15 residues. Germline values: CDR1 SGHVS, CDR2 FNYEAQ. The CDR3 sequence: CASSMTTGRQETQYF. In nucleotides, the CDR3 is TGTGCCAGCAGCATGACAACAGGGAGACAAGAGACCCAGTACTTC.

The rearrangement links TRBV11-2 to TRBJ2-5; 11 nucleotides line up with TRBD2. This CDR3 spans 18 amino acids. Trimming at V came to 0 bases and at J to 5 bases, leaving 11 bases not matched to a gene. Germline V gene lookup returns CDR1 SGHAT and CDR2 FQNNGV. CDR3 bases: TGTGCCAGCAGCTTAGATCTGGTAGTAGCGGGGGGGCGTGAGACCCAGTACTTC. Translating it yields CASSLDLVVAGGRETQYF.

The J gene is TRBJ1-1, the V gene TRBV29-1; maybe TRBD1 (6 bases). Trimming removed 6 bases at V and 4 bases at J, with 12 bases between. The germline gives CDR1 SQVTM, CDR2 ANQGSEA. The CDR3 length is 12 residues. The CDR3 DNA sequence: TGCAGCGTGGCCAGGGGATCCACTGAAGCTTTCTTT. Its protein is CSVARGSTEAFF.

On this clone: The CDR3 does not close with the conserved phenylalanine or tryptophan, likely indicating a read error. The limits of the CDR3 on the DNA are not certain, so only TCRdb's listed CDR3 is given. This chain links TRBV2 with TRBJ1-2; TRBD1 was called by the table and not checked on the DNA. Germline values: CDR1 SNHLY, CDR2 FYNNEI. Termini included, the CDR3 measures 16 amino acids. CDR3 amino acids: CASSAGQGAANYGYTV.

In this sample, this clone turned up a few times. CDR3 DNA sequence: TGTGCCAGCAGGTTGTGGGGGGACACTGAAGCTTTCTTT. This sequence encodes CASRLWGDTEAFF. The genes are TRBV6-1 and TRBJ1-1, with D perhaps matching TRBD1 (5 bases). CDR3 length equals 13 residues. Trimming cost V 6 bases and J 3 bases, with 11 bases left between them. Germline V lookup: CDR1 MNHNS, CDR2 SASEGT.